Below, one T cell receptor beta chain is given with its context. The germline gives CDR1 LNHNV, CDR2 YYDKDF (reference sequence). Trimming removed 0 bases from V and 5 bases from J, with 19 bases in between. The CDR3 has 17 amino acids. This specimen comes from a study of T-cell reconstitution after alpha-beta-depleted transplantation in children. For TCRbeta, the library was prepared with unique molecular identifiers. One entry per CDR3 protein, called by TCRdb with MiXCR from the PCR reads. The table has about 640,000 distinct CDR3 sequences, under 15% seen once. Specimen: PBMCs, mostly from graft donor cells, collected 360 days after TCRalphabeta/CD19-depleted stem cell transplant. The V gene is TRBV15, the J gene TRBJ2-5; the D gene is possibly TRBD2 (6 bases). The clonotype was recovered from a male patient younger than 18 who had a stem cell transplant for acute myeloid leukemia, so the T cells may come from the graft donor. The CDR3 sequence: CATSRDWGLGGKETQYF. The CDR3 DNA sequence: TGTGCCACCAGCAGAGATTGGGGTCTCGGAGGGAAGGAGACCCAGTACTTC.